One sample yielded the 7 T cell receptor beta chains listed below, sequenced in a study of blood T cell repertoires in COVID-19. Data came from immunoSEQ multiplex PCR; TCRdb stores just in-frame clones and leaves some out. This sample has around 160,000 clones; 85% occur once, and the top ten carry about 3%. Sequencing was done on a sample of peripheral blood. These receptors came from a woman in her thirties or forties with active or convalescent COVID-19.

The rearrangement links TRBV2 to TRBJ2-7; 10 nucleotides align to TRBD1. The CDR3 has 14 amino acids. V lost 7 bases, J lost 2 bases, and 5 bases stayed unmatched. CDR1 SNHLY and CDR2 FYNNEI come from the germline V gene. DNA for the CDR3: TGTGCCAGCACCGAGGGGACAGGGGCCTACGAGCAGTACTTC. Protein: CASTEGTGAYEQYF.

CDR3 coding DNA: TGTGCCATCAGTGAGACAGAGGGCTCCTACGAGCAGTACTTC. Translating gives CAISETEGSYEQYF. The chain couples TRBV10-3 to TRBJ2-7; D might be TRBD2 (5 bases). This CDR3 region has 14 residues. V was pared by 2 bases and J by 0 bases, with 8 bases between. CDR1 ENHRY and CDR2 SYGVKD come from the germline V gene.

This chain uses TRBV7-2 with TRBJ2-7; no clear D gene. The CDR3 consists of 15 residues. V lost 3 bases to trimming and J lost 2 bases, with 14 bases between them. Germline V lookup: CDR1 SGHTA, CDR2 FQGNSA. CDR3 sequence reads: CASSFSRGGAYEQYF. In DNA, the CDR3 is TGTGCCAGCAGCTTCTCCCGAGGCGGTGCCTACGAGCAGTACTTC.

The chain links TRBV15 to TRBJ2-5, with TRBD2 matching 9 bases. Germline CDR1 and CDR2: LNHNV and YYDKDF (reference sequence). V lost 5 bases to trimming and J lost 4 bases; unmatched junction nucleotides: 5. This CDR3 has 14 residues. CDR3 protein: CATSAGTSTETQYF. As DNA, the CDR3 is TGTGCCACCAGCGCCGGGACTAGCACAGAGACCCAGTACTTC.

This clone has more than one count but fewer than ten. The chain carries TRBV6-5 and TRBJ1-2; 8 bases agree with TRBD1. The CDR3 has 14 amino acids. V was pared by 10 bases and J by 3 bases, with 10 bases of the junction left unmatched. Germline V CDR1 and CDR2: MNHEY, SVGAGI. CDR3 DNA sequence: TGTGCCACCCTACCCCCAGGGGGCGACTATGGCTACACCTTC. It translates to CATLPPGGDYGYTF.

The chain employs TRBV3-1 (or the pseudogene TRBV3-2) and TRBJ2-1, with 14 nucleotides matching TRBD2. The trim removed 4 bases at V and 10 bases at J, leaving 6 bases unmatched. This CDR3 spans 15 amino acids. The germline V gene has CDR1 LGHDT and CDR2 YNNKEL (reference sequence). CDR3 coding DNA: TGTGCCAGCAGCCGGACTAGCGGGGGGTCTGGGGAGCAGTTCTTC. Amino acid sequence: CASSRTSGGSGEQFF.

The chain carries TRBV20-1 and TRBJ2-7, with 15 positions matching TRBD2. Per germline, CDR1 DFQATT and CDR2 SNEGSKA (reference sequence). Germline trimming cut 3 bases from V and 4 bases from J; bases unmatched to any gene: 4. This CDR3 is built from 15 residues. The CDR3 DNA reads TGCAGTGCTAGTGGACTAGCGGGGGGGCTATACGAGCAGTACTTC. Encoded protein: CSASGLAGGLYEQYF.